This is a list of T cell receptor beta chains from one sample in a study of blood T cell repertoires in COVID-19. The table came from immunoSEQ multiplex PCR; TCRdb's copy has only in-frame clones and leaves some out. The repertoire includes approximately 200,000 clones, 86% of them detected once, and roughly 2% sits in the top ten. Sequenced sample: peripheral blood. The receptor source for this set is a woman between 50 and 59 years old with acute or convalescent COVID-19. The CDR3 runs from the conserved cysteine through the conserved F or W. A D gene is named only where the DNA matches it firmly. Size values are once, few and many counts, or a class for expanded clones, and some rows have none.

D gene,clone size,J gene,V gene,CDR3 protein,CDR3 DNA
TRBD2,-,TRBJ2-2,TRBV7-9,CASSLALLAGGPTGELFF,TGTGCCAGCAGCTTAGCCCTTTTAGCGGGAGGGCCCACCGGGGAGCTGTTTTTT
-,once,TRBJ2-5,TRBV4-3,CASSQNSETQYF,TGCGCCAGCAGCCAAAACAGCGAGACCCAGTACTTC
TRBD1,-,TRBJ1-6,TRBV5-1,CASSRGQGNNSPLHF,TGCGCCAGCAGCAGGGGACAGGGGAATAATTCACCCCTCCACTTT
-,-,TRBJ1-3,TRBV14,CASSQDEGLAGNTIYF,TGTGCCAGCAGCCAAGATGAGGGTTTAGCTGGAAACACCATATATTTT
-,once,TRBJ2-1,TRBV6-5,CASNQDGSSYNEQFF,TGTGCCAGCAACCAGGACGGGAGCTCCTACAATGAGCAGTTCTTC
-,-,TRBJ2-1,TRBV11-2,CASSLDMGGSYNEQFF,TGTGCCAGCAGCTTAGATATGGGGGGAAGCTACAATGAGCAGTTCTTC
TRBD2,-,TRBJ2-1,TRBV5-8,CASSIGLAEYNEQFF,TGTGCCAGCAGCATCGGACTAGCGGAATACAATGAGCAGTTCTTC
-,-,TRBJ2-1,TRBV12-5,CASGRMNEQFF,TGTGCTAGTGGTCGTATGAATGAGCAGTTCTTC
-,-,TRBJ2-2,TRBV14,CASSQEGRGSTGELFF,TGTGCCAGCAGCCAAGAGGGGAGGGGGTCCACCGGGGAGCTGTTTTTT
-,-,TRBJ2-7,TRBV5-5,CASSFNYEQYF,TGTGCCAGCAGTTTTAACTACGAGCAGTACTTC
-,-,TRBJ2-7,TRBV19,CARGRGRAYEQYF,TGTGCCAGAGGGAGGGGGAGAGCTTACGAGCAGTACTTC
-,-,TRBJ2-5,TRBV7-2,CASSLPFGSRAQETQYF,TGTGCCAGCAGCTTACCCTTTGGGAGTCGGGCACAAGAGACCCAGTACTTC
-,-,TRBJ2-5,TRBV19,CASSIGRGTSRGTQYF,TGTGCCAGTAGTATTGGTCGCGGGACCTCACGAGGGACCCAGTACTTC
TRBD1,-,TRBJ2-7,TRBV2,CASRRLRDSSYEQYF,TGTGCCAGCAGGCGTCTCCGGGACAGCTCCTACGAGCAGTACTTC
-,-,TRBJ2-7,TRBV7-9,CASGGSYEQYF,TGTGCCAGCGGGGGGAGCTACGAGCAGTACTTC
TRBD1,few,TRBJ1-1,TRBV5-1,CASSSTGGETEAFF,TGCGCCAGCAGCTCGACAGGGGGCGAGACTGAAGCTTTCTTT
TRBD1,few,TRBJ2-3,TRBV5-5,CASSLIQGADTQYF,TGTGCCAGCAGCTTAATCCAGGGGGCAGATACGCAGTATTTT
TRBD2,-,TRBJ2-3,TRBV18,CASSPPTSGGSTDTQYF,TGTGCCAGCTCACCACCCACTAGCGGGGGGAGCACAGATACGCAGTATTTT
-,-,TRBJ1-2,TRBV2,CASSDLRSSGYTF,TGTGCCAGCAGTGATTTGAGATCAAGCGGCTACACCTTC
-,-,TRBJ1-2,TRBV7-2,CASSLASGGGLYGYTF,TGTGCCAGCAGCTTAGCGTCCGGCGGGGGACTCTATGGCTACACCTTC
-,-,TRBJ1-4,TRBV6-5,CASVTGYNEKLFF,TGTGCCAGCGTCACAGGGTATAATGAAAAACTGTTTTTT
-,-,TRBJ1-1,TRBV18,CASSPWGAEAFF,TGTGCCAGCTCACCTTGGGGGGCTGAAGCTTTCTTT
-,-,TRBJ2-5,TRBV20-1,CSAIQETQYF,TGCAGTGCTATACAAGAGACCCAGTACTTC
-,-,TRBJ2-3,TRBV11-2,CASSLGLDTQYF,TGTGCCAGCAGCTTAGGTCTAGATACGCAGTATTTT
TRBD1,-,TRBJ1-1,TRBV5-6,CASSLLTGGGTEAFF,TGTGCCAGCAGCCTTCTGACAGGGGGCGGGACTGAAGCTTTCTTT
TRBD2,-,TRBJ2-1,TRBV7-2,CASSLAGGAGGYNEQFF,TGTGCCAGCAGCTTAGCCGGGGGAGCGGGGGGATACAATGAGCAGTTCTTC
-,-,TRBJ1-5,TRBV27,CASSSFGGGNQPQHF,TGTGCCAGCAGTTCCTTCGGGGGTGGCAATCAGCCCCAGCATTTT
-,-,TRBJ2-1,TRBV15,CATSRGFSGNNEQFF,TGTGCCACCAGCAGGGGCTTTAGCGGAAACAATGAGCAGTTCTTC
-,-,TRBJ1-1,TRBV9,CASSKLQGSTEAFF,TGTGCCAGCAGCAAACTACAGGGAAGCACTGAAGCTTTCTTT
TRBD1,-,TRBJ1-1,TRBV7-9,CASNSGTVLNTEAFF,TGTGCCAGCAACTCCGGGACAGTTTTGAACACTGAAGCTTTCTTT
-,-,TRBJ2-1,TRBV7-8,CASSLVAAFRDEQFF,TGTGCCAGCAGCTTAGTAGCGGCGTTTAGGGATGAGCAGTTCTTC
TRBD2,-,TRBJ2-7,TRBV5-5,CASSLGGGAADEQYF,TGTGCCAGCAGCTTGGGCGGGGGGGCGGCAGACGAGCAGTACTTC
-,-,TRBJ2-1,TRBV6-2/TRBV6-3,CASSRQEPSYGEQFF,TGTGCCAGCAGCCGACAGGAGCCGTCCTATGGCGAGCAGTTCTTC
-,-,TRBJ1-3,TRBV12-5,CASGLYGNTIYF,TGTGCTAGTGGTTTGTATGGAAACACCATATATTTT